This T cell receptor (beta chain) came from a study of T cell repertoires in ileal Crohn's disease. TCRdb's table, derived via immunoSEQ multiplex PCR, lists solely in-frame clones and lacks some. The data contain about 15,000 clones, 75% to 85% of them singletons. V lost 7 bases and J 10 bases, leaving 13 bases between the germline ends. The CDR3 extends over 11 amino acids. Germline V gene lookup returns CDR1 MNHNY and CDR2 SVGAGI (reference sequence). The specimen sequenced was ileal tissue. The clonotype was recovered from an adult with Crohn's disease. The genes are TRBV6-6 and TRBJ1-1; D is possibly TRBD1 (6 bases). DNA of the CDR3: TGTGCCAGCAACCCCGCGGGGGCAGCTTTCTTT. Amino acids: CASNPAGAAFF.